A single sample gave rise to the 15 T cell receptor beta chains below, sequenced in a study of CD8+ T cells in alopecia areata. After isolation, RNA underwent reverse transcription to generate cDNA as the sequencing template. Sequencing was performed with immunoSEQ multiplex PCR; in TCRdb, only in-frame clones are kept and a portion is missing. The sample contains 70,000 or so clones, roughly 28% of which appear only once. The treatment was: oral pan-JAK inhibitor, 5-10 mg twice daily. Here the sequenced sample was CD8+ T cells sorted from blood, taken at week 4, from a patient treated with tofacitinib. These receptors came from a human donor with alopecia areata.

The chain joins TRBV27 to TRBJ2-7; 8 nucleotides line up with TRBD1. CDR3 length: 16 amino acids. V lost 5 bases to trimming and J lost 7 bases; unmatched junction nucleotides: 16. Per germline, CDR1 MNHEY and CDR2 SMNVEV (reference sequence). The CDR3 DNA reads as TGTGCCAGCAGTCCCCGAGCCAGGGGGCCCGTATGGGAGCAGTACTTC. The encoded protein is CASSPRARGPVWEQYF.

As regards this clone: The conserved final phenylalanine or tryptophan is absent from the CDR3, which likely points to a read error. Because the CDR3's place on the DNA is in doubt, the DNA is left out and the CDR3 is given as listed by TCRdb. The chain carries TRBV6-5 and TRBJ1-1; TRBD1 is the table's D call and was not checked against the DNA. The CDR3 is 12 amino acids long, termini counted. Germline CDR1 reads MNHEY; CDR2 reads SVGAGI. The CDR3: CASSSTGARSFL.

This clone has a handful of counts. The chain couples TRBV30 to TRBJ2-5; no firm D call. The germline gives CDR1 GTSNPN, CDR2 SVGIG (reference sequence). V was cut by 0 bases and J by 5 bases, with 13 bases left in between. The length of the CDR3 is 14 residues. The CDR3 DNA reads TGTGCCTGGAGTGTACCAAGTAGCAGGGAGACCCAGTACTTC. Translated, it gives CAWSVPSSRETQYF.

The chain combines TRBV6-4 with TRBJ2-2; D unclear. V was pared by 2 bases and J by 5 bases, with 6 bases between. Germline CDR1 is MRHNA and CDR2 is SNTAGT. The CDR3 is made up of 13 amino acids. The DNA for the CDR3 is TGTGCCAGCAGTGACAGTGTGACCGGGGAGCTGTTTTTT. Residues: CASSDSVTGELFF.

V usage is TRBV14 and J usage is TRBJ2-6; D uncertain. The CDR3 length is 15 residues. Deletions cut 4 bases from V and 1 base from J, with 8 bases between. Germline loops: CDR1 SGHDN, CDR2 FVKESK. The CDR3 sequence: CASSRLSSGANVLTF. CDR3 nucleotide sequence: TGTGCCAGCAGCCGACTTTCGTCTGGGGCCAACGTCCTGACTTTC.

The chain uses TRBV6-5 and TRBJ2-3; maybe TRBD2 (5 bases). This CDR3 has 13 residues. CDR1 and CDR2 (germline): MNHEY, SVGAGI. V was clipped by 8 bases and J by 0 bases, with 9 bases between them. This CDR3 is CASGLASTDTQYF. In DNA, the CDR3 is TGTGCCAGCGGACTGGCTAGCACAGATACGCAGTATTTT.

This clone appeared many times. The chain carries TRBV11-2 and TRBJ2-7; 8 nucleotides line up with TRBD1. The CDR3 is made up of 18 amino acids. J was trimmed by 0 bases and V by 5 bases; bases with no gene match: 15. Per germline, CDR1 SGHAT and CDR2 FQNNGV. CDR3 nucleotide sequence: TGTGCCAGCAGCCCTGGTGCCTCCGGACAGGGCCCCTCCTACGAGCAGTACTTC. Translation gives CASSPGASGQGPSYEQYF.

The chain recombines TRBV2 with TRBJ2-7, with 9 bases identical to TRBD1. The junction had 3 bases not matched to a gene; V was cut back by 6 bases and J by 3 bases. The CDR3 spans 13 residues. Looked up from germline, CDR1 is SNHLY and CDR2 is FYNNEI. The CDR3: CASRGTGHYEQYF. CDR3 bases: TGTGCCAGCAGGGGGACAGGGCACTACGAGCAGTACTTC.

This clone appeared a few times. The rearrangement uses TRBV5-4 and TRBJ2-7, with D hard to call. V was cut by 0 bases and J by 2 bases, with 9 bases left in between. The CDR3 contains 14 residues. Germline V gives CDR1 SGHNT, CDR2 YYREEE (reference sequence). CDR3 DNA: TGTGCCAGCAGCTTGGAGGGATTTGCCTACGAGCAGTACTTC. Residues: CASSLEGFAYEQYF.

This chain connects TRBV7-9 to TRBJ1-1, with D hard to call. Germline CDR1 SEHNR, CDR2 FQNEAQ (reference sequence). This CDR3 contains 11 residues. V lost 3 bases to trimming and J lost 7 bases, with 6 bases between them. CDR3 residues: CASSFGREAFF. The CDR3 DNA is TGTGCCAGCAGCTTTGGCCGTGAAGCTTTCTTT.

This clone was seen only a few times. The gene calls are TRBV23-1 and TRBJ1-2; D gene ambiguous. TRBV23-1 is known as an ORF, though its function is uncertain. The germline V and J ends were trimmed by 8 bases and 3 bases, with 1 base remaining between them. The CDR3 has 9 residues. The CDR3 coding sequence is TGCGCCAGCGACTATGGCTACACCTTC. Translation: CASDYGYTF.

This clone came up a few times. The genes are TRBV13 and TRBJ1-2; maybe TRBD1 (6 bases). Deletions cut 5 bases from V and 8 bases from J, with 24 bases between. This CDR3 comprises 16 residues. Germline V lookup: CDR1 PRHDT, CDR2 FYEKMQ (reference sequence). CDR3 protein: CASSPQVSQGGLGYTF. In DNA form, the CDR3 reads TGTGCCAGCAGCCCACAGGTTTCACAGGGCGGTCTCGGCTACACCTTC.

The J gene is TRBJ2-1, the V gene TRBV29-1, with 15 bases fitting TRBD2. CDR3 length: 12 residues. V dropped 7 bases and J dropped 9; count of bases not matched to a gene: 1. Germline loops: CDR1 SQVTM, CDR2 ANQGSEA. This CDR3 is CSGTSGRGEQFF. The CDR3 DNA follows: TGCAGCGGGACTAGCGGGAGGGGTGAGCAGTTCTTC.

This clone has more than one count but fewer than ten. The chain recombines TRBV13 with TRBJ2-5; D is undetermined. Germline values: CDR1 PRHDT, CDR2 FYEKMQ (reference sequence). Trimming shortened V by 3 bases and J by 5 bases, and 10 bases separated the two germline ends. The CDR3 covers 13 residues. CDR3 protein: CASSFGPGETQYF. The CDR3 nucleotides read TGTGCCAGCAGCTTCGGACCCGGGGAGACCCAGTACTTC.

The chain joins TRBV30 to TRBJ1-5, with D unresolved. This CDR3 contains 13 residues. Germline CDR1 reads GTSNPN; CDR2 reads SVGIG (reference sequence). Deletions cut 0 bases from V and 7 bases from J, with 10 bases between. The CDR3: CAWSVVSAQPQHF. CDR3 in DNA: TGTGCCTGGAGTGTAGTATCGGCACAGCCCCAGCATTTT.